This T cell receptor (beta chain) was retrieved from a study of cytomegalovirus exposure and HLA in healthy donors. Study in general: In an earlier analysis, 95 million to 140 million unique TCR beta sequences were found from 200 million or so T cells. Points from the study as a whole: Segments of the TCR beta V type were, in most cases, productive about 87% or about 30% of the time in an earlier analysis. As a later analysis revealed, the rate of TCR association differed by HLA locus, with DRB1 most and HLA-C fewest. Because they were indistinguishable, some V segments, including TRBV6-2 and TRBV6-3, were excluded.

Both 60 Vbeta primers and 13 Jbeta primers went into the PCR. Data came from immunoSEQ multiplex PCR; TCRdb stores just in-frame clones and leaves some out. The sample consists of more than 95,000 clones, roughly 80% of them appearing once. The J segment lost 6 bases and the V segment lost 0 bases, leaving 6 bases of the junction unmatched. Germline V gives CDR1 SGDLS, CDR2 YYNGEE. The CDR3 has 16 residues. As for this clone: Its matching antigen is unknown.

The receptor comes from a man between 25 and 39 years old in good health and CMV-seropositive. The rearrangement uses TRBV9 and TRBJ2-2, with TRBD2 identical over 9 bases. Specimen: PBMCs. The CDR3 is CASSVGLTSGSGELFF. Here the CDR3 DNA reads TGTGCCAGCAGCGTAGGTCTAACTAGCGGGTCCGGGGAGCTGTTTTTT.